This TCR beta chain was profiled in a study of blood T cell repertoires in COVID-19. Study overall: The United States, Italy and Spain were the sources of the acute and convalescent COVID-19 samples.

Germline-derived CDR1 and CDR2 are MNHEY and SMNVEV (reference sequence). Trimming took off 4 bases at V and 6 bases at J, with 7 bases between the two ends. The length of the CDR3 is 11 residues. The table came from immunoSEQ multiplex PCR; TCRdb's copy has only in-frame clones and leaves some out. The table has approximately 57,000 clones, roughly four fifths seen once. This receptor was obtained from a woman aged 80 or older with acute or convalescent COVID-19. The V call is TRBV27, the J call TRBJ2-7; D is unresolved. Material: peripheral blood. CDR3 amino acids: CASSSYGEQYF. The CDR3 region has the DNA TGTGCCAGCAGTTCCTATGGCGAGCAGTACTTC.